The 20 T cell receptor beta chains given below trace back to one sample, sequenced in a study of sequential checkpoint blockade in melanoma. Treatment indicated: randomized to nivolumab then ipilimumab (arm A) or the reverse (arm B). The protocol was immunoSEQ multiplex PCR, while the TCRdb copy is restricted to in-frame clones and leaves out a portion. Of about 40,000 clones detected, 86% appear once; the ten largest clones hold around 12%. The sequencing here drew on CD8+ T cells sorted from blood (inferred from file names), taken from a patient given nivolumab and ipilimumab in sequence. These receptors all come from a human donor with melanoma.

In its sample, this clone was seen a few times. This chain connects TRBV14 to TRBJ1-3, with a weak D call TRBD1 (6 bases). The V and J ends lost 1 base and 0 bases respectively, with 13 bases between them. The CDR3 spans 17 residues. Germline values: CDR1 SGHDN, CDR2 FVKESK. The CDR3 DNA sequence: TGTGCCAGCAGCCAAGTAGACAGGCCGCTCTCTGGAAACACCATATATTTT. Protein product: CASSQVDRPLSGNTIYF. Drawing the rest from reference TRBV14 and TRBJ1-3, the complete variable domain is EAGVTQFPSHSVIEKGQTVTLRCDPISGHDNLYWYRRVMGKEIKFLLHFVKESKQDESGMPNNRFLAERTGGTYSTLKVQPAELEDSGVYFCASSQVDRPLSGNTIYFGEGSWLTVV.

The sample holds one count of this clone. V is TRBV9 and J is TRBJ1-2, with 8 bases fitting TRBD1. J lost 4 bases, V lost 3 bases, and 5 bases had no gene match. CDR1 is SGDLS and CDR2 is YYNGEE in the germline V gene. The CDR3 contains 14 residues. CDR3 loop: CASSGTGIGYGYTF. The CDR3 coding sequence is TGTGCCAGCAGCGGGACAGGGATCGGCTATGGCTACACCTTC.

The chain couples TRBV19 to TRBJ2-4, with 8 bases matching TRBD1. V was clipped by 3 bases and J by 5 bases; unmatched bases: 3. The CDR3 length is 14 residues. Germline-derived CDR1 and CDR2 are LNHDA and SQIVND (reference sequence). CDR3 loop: CASSIGQGQNIQYF. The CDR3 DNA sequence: TGTGCCAGTAGTATTGGACAGGGCCAAAACATTCAGTACTTC.

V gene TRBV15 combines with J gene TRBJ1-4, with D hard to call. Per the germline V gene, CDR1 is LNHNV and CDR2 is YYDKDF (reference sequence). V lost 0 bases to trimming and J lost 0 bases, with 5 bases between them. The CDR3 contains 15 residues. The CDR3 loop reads CATSRDTATNEKLFF. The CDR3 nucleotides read TGTGCCACCAGCAGAGATACAGCAACTAATGAAAAACTGTTTTTT.

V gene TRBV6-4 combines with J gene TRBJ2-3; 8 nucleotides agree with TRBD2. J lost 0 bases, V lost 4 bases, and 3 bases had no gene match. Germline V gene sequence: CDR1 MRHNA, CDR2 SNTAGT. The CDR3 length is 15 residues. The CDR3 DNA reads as TGTGCCAGCAGTGGCCTAGCGGGTAGCACAGATACGCAGTATTTT. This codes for CASSGLAGSTDTQYF.

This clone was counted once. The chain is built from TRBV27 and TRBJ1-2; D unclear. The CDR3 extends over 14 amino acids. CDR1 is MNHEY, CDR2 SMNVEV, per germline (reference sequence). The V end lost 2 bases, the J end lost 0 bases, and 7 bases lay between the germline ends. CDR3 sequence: CASSLTVANYGYTF. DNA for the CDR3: TGTGCCAGCAGTTTAACAGTCGCTAACTATGGCTACACCTTC.

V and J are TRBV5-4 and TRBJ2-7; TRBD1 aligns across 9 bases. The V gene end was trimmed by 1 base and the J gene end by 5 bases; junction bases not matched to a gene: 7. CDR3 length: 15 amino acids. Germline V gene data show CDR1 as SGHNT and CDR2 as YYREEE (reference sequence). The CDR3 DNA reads TGTGCCAGCAGCTTGCGGGGACAGGGTCGCCACGAGCAGTACGTC. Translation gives CASSLRGQGRHEQYV.

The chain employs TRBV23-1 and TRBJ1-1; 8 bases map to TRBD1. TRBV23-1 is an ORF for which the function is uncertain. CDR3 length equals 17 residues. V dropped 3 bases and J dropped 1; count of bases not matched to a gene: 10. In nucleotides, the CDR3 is TGCGCCAGCAGTCATCCCCGGACAGGGACCAAGAACACTGAAGCTTTCTTT. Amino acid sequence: CASSHPRTGTKNTEAFF.

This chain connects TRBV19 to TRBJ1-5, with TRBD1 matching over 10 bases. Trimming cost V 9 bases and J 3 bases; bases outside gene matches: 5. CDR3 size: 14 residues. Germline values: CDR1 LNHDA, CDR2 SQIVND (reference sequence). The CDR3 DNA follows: TGTGCCAGAGGGGGACAGGGGTTCAATCAGCCCCAGCATTTT. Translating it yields CARGGQGFNQPQHF. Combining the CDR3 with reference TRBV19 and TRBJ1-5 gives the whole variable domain DGGITQSPKYLFRKEGQNVTLSCEQNLNHDAMYWYRQDPGQGLRLIYYSQIVNDFQKGDIAEGYSVSREKKESFPLTVTSAQKNPTAFYLCARGGQGFNQPQHFGDGTRLSIL.

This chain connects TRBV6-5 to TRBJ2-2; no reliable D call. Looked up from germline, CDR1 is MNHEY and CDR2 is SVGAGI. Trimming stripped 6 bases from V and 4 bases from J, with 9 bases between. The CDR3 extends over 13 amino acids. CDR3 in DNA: TGTGCCAGCAGCGCAGTCCGCACCGGGGAGCTGTTTTTT. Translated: CASSAVRTGELFF.

The CDR3 is CASSLDGALSNQPQHF. The DNA for the CDR3 is TGTGCCAGCAGCTTAGACGGAGCTTTAAGCAATCAGCCCCAGCATTTT. V and J are TRBV7-8 and TRBJ1-5; D is unclear. Germline V lookup: CDR1 SGHVS, CDR2 FQNEAQ. Trimming shortened V by 1 base and J by 1 base, and 11 bases separated the two germline ends. The CDR3 contains 16 residues.

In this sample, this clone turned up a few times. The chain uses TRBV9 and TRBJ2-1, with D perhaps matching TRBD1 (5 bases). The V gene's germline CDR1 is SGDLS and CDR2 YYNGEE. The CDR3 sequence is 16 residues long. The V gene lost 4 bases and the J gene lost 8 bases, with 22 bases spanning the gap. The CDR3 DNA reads TGTGCCAGCAGCATTATCCCGCAGGGCCTTTACGATGAGCAGTTCTTC. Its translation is CASSIIPQGLYDEQFF.

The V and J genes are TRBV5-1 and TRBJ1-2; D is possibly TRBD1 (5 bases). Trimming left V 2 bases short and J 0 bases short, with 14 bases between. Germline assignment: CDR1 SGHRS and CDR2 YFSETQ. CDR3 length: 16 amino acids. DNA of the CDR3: TGCGCCAGCAGCTTTACAGGTTTGAATCCTAACTATGGCTACACCTTC. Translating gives CASSFTGLNPNYGYTF.

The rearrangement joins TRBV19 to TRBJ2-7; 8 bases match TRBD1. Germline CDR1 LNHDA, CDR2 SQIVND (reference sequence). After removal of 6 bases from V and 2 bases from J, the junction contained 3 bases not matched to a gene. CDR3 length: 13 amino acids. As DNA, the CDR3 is TGTGCCAGTAGCGACAGGGGTGCCTACGAGCAGTACTTC. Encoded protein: CASSDRGAYEQYF.

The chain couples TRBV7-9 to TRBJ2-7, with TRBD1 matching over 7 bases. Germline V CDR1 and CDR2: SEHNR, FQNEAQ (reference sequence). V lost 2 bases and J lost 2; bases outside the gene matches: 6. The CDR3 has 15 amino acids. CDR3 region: CASSLLSGTAYEQYF. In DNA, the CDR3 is TGTGCCAGCAGCTTACTTTCCGGGACAGCCTACGAGCAGTACTTC.

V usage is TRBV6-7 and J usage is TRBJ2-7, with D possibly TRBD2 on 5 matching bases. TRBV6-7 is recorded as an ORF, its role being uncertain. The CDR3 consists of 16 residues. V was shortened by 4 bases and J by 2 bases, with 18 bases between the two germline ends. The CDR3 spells CASSSRGQPGAYEQYF. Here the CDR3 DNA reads TGTGCCAGCAGTTCACGAGGCCAGCCCGGGGCCTACGAGCAGTACTTC.

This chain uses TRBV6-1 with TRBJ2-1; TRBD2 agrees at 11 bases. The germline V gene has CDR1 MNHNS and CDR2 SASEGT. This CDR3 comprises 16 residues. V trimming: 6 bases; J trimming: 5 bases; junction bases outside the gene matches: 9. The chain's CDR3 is CASRELAGVIDNEQFF. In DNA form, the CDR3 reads TGTGCCAGCAGGGAACTAGCGGGAGTTATCGACAATGAGCAGTTCTTC.

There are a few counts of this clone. The CDR3 sequence: CASSLVGSGVHNEQFF. The CDR3, as DNA: TGTGCCAGCAGCTTAGTTGGTAGCGGGGTCCACAATGAGCAGTTCTTC. This chain links TRBV7-9 with TRBJ2-1, with 8 bases fitting TRBD2. The CDR3 runs 16 residues. The germline gives CDR1 SEHNR, CDR2 FQNEAQ (reference sequence). The V and J ends lost 1 base and 5 bases, in that order; junction bases with no gene match: 7.

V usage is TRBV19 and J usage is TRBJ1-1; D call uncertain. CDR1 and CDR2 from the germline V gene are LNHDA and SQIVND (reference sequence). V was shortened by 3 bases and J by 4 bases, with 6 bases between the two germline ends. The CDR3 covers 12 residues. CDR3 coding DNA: TGTGCCAGTAGTATGGCTGCCACTGAAGCTTTCTTT. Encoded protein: CASSMAATEAFF.

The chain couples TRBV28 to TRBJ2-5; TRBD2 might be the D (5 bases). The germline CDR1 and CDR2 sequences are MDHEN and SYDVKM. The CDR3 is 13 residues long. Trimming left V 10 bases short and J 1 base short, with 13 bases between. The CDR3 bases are TGTGCCACCCGTCAAGGAGGCCAAGAGACCCAGTACTTC. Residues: CATRQGGQETQYF. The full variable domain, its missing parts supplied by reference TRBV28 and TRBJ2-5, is DVKVTQSSRYLVKRTGEKVFLECVQDMDHENMFWYRQDPGLGLRLIYFSYDVKMKEKGDIPEGYSVSREKKERFSLILESASTNQTSMYLCATRQGGQETQYFGPGTRLLVL.